This T cell receptor (beta chain) was obtained from a study of response to subunit inactivated influenza vaccine. This CDR3 is built from 13 residues. Trimming cost V 4 bases and J 12 bases, with 16 bases left between them. Germline CDR1 and CDR2: SGHTA and FQGNSA. About this clonotype: The antigen remains unidentified.

Broader study findings: The study's authors posited that every seasonal influenza vaccination enlists few new T cells.

Using its own MiXCR run on the RT-PCR reads, TCRdb lists one record per CDR3 protein. The repertoire has roughly 650,000 distinct CDR3 sequences, 11% to 15% of them found once; the top ten carry less than 8.5%. Specimen: PBMCs from blood, collected less than 15 days before vaccination. This clonotype was obtained from a man in his fifties who received an inactivated influenza vaccine. This chain links TRBV7-2 with TRBJ2-1; a possible D gene is TRBD1 (7 bases). The CDR3 nucleotides are TGTGCCAGCAGCTCCGAAAACAGGGGAGGGCAGTTCTTC. It is translated as CASSSENRGGQFF.